This T cell receptor beta chain was observed in a study of T cell repertoires in cytomegalovirus infection. Overall study: A matching HLA type, together with CMV infection, was signaled by public TCR beta signatures.

Via MiXCR, TCRdb re-called the reads, giving one row per CDR3 protein. The data show under 150,000 distinct CDR3 sequences, roughly 30% seen once. CDR1 and CDR2 (germline): MNHEY, SMNVEV (reference sequence). The CDR3 length is 17 residues. In regard to this clonotype: What it recognizes is unknown. At one boundary the junction diverges from the germline segment, which might be a read error.

The chain couples TRBV27 to TRBJ1-5, with a possible D match to TRBD1 (5 bases). This receptor was taken from a human donor in good health (CMV status not recorded). Some clones in this sample may be carry-over from other donors' samples. The material was CD8+ T cells from cultured PBMCs, obtained from culture after CMV antigen stimulation. The CDR3 nucleotides are TGTGCCAGCAGTGCAAATCCCGGGACGAGGGTCAATCAGCTCCAGCATTTT. Encoded protein: CASSANPGTRVNQLQHF.